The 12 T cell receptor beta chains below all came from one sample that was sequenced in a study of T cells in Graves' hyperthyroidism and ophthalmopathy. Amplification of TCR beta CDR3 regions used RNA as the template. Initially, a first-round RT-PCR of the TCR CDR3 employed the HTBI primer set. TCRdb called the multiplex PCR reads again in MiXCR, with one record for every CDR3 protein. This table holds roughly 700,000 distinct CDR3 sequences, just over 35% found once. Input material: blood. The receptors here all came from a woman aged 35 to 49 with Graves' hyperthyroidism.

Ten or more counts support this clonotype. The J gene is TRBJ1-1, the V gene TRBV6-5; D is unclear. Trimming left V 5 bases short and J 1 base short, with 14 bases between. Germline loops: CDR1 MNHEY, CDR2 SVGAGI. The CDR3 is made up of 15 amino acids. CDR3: CASSRLLTRNTEAFF. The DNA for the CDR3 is TGTGCCAGCAGTCGTCTCCTGACGCGGAACACTGAAGCTTTCTTT.

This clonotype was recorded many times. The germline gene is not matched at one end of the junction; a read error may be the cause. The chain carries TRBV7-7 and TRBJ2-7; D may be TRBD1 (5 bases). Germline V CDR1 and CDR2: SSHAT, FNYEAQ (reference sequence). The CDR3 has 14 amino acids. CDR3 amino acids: CASSLGAGLSEQYF. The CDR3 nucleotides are TGTGCTAGCAGCTTAGGGGCAGGGTTAAGCGAGCAGTACTTC.

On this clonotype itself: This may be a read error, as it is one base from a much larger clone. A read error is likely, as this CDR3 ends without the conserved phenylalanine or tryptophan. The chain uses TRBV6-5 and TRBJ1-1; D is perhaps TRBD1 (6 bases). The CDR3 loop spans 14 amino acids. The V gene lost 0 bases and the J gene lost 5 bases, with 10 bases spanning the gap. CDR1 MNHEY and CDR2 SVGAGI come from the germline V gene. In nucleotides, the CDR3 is TGTGCCAGCAGTTACTCTTACAGGGAAACTGAAGCTTTCCTT. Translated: CASSYSYRETEAFL.

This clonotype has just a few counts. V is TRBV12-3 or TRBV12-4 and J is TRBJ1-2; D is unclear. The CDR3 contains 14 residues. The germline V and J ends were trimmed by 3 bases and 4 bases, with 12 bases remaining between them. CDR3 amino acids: CASSFEAGFYGYTF. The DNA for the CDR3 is TGTGCCAGCAGTTTTGAGGCCGGGTTCTATGGCTACACCTTC.

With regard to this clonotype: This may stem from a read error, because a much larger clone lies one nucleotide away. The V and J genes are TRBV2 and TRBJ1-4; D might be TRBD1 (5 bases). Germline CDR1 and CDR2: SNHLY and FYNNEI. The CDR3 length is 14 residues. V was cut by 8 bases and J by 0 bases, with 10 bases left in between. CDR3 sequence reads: CASGQGSTNEKLFF. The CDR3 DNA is TGTGCCAGCGGGCAGGGTTCAACTAATGAAAAACTGTTTTTT. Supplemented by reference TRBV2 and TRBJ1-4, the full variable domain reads EPEVTQTPSHQVTQMGQEVILRCVPISNHLYFYWYRQILGQKVEFLVSFYNNEISEKSEIFDDQFSVERPDGSNFTLKIRSTKLEDSAMYFCASGQGSTNEKLFFGSGTQLSVL.

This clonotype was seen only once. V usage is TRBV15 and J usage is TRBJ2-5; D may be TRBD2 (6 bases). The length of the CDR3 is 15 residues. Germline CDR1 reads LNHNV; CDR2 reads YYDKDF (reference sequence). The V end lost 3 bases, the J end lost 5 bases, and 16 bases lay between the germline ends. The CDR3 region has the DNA TGTGCCACCAGCAGCTTAGGCGGGGCGCGGGAGACCCAGTACTTC. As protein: CATSSLGGARETQYF.

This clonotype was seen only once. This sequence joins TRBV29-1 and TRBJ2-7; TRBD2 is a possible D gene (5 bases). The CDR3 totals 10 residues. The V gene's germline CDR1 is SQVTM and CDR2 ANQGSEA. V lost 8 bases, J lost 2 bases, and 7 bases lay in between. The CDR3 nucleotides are TGCAGCCCGAGGGCCTACGAGCAGTACTTC. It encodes CSPRAYEQYF.

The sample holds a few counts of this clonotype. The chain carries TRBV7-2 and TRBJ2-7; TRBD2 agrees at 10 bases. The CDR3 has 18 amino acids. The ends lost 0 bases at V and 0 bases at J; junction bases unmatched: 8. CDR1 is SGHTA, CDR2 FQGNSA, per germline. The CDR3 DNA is TGTGCCAGCAGCTTAGCGACCAGCGGGAGGGGTAGCTCCTACGAGCAGTACTTC. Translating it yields CASSLATSGRGSSYEQYF.

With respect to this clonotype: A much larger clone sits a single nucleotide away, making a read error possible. Written as DNA, the CDR3 is TGTGCCGGCAGTCAAGGGCCAGACAGGGCCTACGAGCAGTACTTC. Its protein product is CAGSQGPDRAYEQYF. The chain joins TRBV7-2 to TRBJ2-7; 7 bases are a match to TRBD1. CDR3 length: 15 residues. CDR1 is SGHTA and CDR2 is FQGNSA in the germline V gene.

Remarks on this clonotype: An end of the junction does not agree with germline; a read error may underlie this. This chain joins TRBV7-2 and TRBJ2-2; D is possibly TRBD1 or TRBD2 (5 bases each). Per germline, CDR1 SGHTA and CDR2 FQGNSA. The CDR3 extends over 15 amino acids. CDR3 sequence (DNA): TGCGCCAGCAGCCAAGGGACGGGGCCCACCGGGGAGCTGTTTTTT. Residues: CASSQGTGPTGELFF.

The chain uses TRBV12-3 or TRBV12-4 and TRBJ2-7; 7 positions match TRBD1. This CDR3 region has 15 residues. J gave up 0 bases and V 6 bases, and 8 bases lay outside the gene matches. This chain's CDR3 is CASSRTRGLSYEQYF. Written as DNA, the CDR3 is TGTGCCAGCAGCCGAACTAGGGGGCTCTCCTACGAGCAGTACTTC.

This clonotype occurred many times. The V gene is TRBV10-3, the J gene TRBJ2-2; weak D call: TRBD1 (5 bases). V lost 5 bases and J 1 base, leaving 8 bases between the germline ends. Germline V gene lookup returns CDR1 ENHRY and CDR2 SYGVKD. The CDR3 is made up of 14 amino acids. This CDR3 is CAISKDKNTGELFF. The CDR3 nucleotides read TGTGCCATCAGTAAGGACAAGAACACCGGGGAGCTGTTTTTT.